The clone carrying this T cell receptor (beta chain) was found a few times. What it binds is unknown. Germline CDR1 SEHNR, CDR2 FQNEAQ (reference sequence). This CDR3 has 15 amino acids. The V and J ends lost 5 bases and 10 bases, in that order; junction bases with no gene match: 10. The record originates from a study of post-analysis software for immune sequencing data. Whole-study context: Relapsing-remitting, secondary progressive and progressive-relapsing forms made up the multiple sclerosis disease courses. Study results and limitations: Five TRBV segments (TRBV5-6, TRBV5-1 and TRBV20-1 among them) occurred more frequently in patients than in controls. Multiple sclerosis was associated with a significant reduction in normalized Chao1 diversity relative to controls.

Unique molecular identifiers were present in the TCR beta cDNA libraries. TCRdb re-derived calls from the PCR reads in MiXCR, one entry per CDR3 protein. The table has fewer than 850,000 distinct CDR3 sequences, around 27% seen once. The source is a girl aged 10 to 17 with multiple sclerosis. Sequences were obtained from blood. The chain carries TRBV7-9 and TRBJ2-2; 10 bases are shared with TRBD1. CDR3 DNA: TGTGCCAGCAGCCGCCGTGGACAGGGGGACGCGGAGCTGTTTTTT. It encodes CASSRRGQGDAELFF.